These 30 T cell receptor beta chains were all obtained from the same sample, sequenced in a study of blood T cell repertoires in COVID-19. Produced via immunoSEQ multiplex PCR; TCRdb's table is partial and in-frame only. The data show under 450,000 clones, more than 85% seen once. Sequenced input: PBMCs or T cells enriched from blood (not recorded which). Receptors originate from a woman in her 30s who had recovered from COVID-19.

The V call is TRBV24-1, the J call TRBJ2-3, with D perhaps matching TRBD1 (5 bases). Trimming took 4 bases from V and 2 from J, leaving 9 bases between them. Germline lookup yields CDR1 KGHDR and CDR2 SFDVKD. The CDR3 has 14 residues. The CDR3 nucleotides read TGTGCCACCAGTGAATCCAGGGCCACAGATACGCAGTATTTT. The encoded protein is CATSESRATDTQYF.

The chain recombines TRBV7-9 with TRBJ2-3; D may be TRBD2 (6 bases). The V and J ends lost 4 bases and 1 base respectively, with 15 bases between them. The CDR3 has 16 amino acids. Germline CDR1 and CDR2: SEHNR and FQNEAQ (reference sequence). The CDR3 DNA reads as TGTGCCAGCAGCTGGCACGGGACTCCGGGCACAGATACGCAGTATTTT. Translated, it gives CASSWHGTPGTDTQYF.

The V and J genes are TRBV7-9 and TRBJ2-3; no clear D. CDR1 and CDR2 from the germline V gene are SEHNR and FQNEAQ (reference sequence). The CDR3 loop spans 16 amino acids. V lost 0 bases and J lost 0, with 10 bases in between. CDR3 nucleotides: TGTGCCAGCAGCTTAGCGGAGAGCACTAGCACAGATACGCAGTATTTT. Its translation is CASSLAESTSTDTQYF.

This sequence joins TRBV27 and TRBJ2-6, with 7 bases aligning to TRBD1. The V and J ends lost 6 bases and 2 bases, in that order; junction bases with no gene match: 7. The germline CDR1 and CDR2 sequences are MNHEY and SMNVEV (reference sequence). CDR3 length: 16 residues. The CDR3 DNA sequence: TGTGCCAGCAGGAAAGACAGGGTCCCTGGGGCCAACGTCCTGACTTTC. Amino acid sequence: CASRKDRVPGANVLTF.

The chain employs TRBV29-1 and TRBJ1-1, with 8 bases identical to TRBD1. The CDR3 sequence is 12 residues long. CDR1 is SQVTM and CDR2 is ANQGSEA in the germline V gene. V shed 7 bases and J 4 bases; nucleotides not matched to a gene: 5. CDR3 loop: CSADRGPTEAFF. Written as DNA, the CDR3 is TGCAGCGCTGACAGGGGCCCCACTGAAGCTTTCTTT.

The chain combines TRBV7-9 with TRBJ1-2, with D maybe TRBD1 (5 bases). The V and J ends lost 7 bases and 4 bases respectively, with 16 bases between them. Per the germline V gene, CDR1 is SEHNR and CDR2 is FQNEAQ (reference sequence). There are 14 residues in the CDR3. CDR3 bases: TGTGCCAGCACCCCGGGGGGAATGGGCTATGGCTACACCTTC. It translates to CASTPGGMGYGYTF.

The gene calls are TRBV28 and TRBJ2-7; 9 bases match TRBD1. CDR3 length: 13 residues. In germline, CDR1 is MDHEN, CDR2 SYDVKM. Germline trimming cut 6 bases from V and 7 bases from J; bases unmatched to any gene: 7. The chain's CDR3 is CASSRTGDREQYF. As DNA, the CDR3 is TGTGCCAGCAGCCGGACAGGGGATAGGGAGCAGTACTTC.

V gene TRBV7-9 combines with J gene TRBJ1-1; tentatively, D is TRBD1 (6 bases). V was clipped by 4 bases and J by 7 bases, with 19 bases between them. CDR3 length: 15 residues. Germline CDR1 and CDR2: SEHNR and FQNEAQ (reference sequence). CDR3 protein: CASSSLRRGLNEAFF. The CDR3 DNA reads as TGTGCCAGCAGCTCCCTTCGCAGGGGCTTAAATGAAGCTTTCTTT.

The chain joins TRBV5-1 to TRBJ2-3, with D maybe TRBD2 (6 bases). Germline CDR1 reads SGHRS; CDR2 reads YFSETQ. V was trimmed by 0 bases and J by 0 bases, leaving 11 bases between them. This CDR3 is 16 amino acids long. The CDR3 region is CASSLALRGSTDTQYF. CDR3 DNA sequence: TGCGCCAGCAGCTTGGCCCTTCGGGGGAGCACAGATACGCAGTATTTT.

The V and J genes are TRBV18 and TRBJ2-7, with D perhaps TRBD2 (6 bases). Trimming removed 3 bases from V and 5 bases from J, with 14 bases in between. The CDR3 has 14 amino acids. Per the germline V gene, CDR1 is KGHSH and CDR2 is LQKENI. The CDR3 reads CASSPLAVVDEQYF. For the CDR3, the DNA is TGTGCCAGCTCACCTTTAGCGGTTGTAGACGAGCAGTACTTC.

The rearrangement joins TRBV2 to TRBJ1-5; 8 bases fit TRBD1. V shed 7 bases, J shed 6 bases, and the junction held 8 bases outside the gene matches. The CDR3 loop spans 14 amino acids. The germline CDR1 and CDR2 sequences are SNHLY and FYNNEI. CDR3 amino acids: CASKQGVVGQPQHF. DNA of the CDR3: TGTGCCAGCAAACAGGGGGTTGTGGGTCAGCCCCAGCATTTT.

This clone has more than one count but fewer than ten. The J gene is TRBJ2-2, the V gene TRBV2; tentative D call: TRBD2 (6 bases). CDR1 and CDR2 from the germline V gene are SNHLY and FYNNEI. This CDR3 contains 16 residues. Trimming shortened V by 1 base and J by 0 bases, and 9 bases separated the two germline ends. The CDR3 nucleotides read TGTGCCAGCAGTGAAGTCGCGGGGTCGAACACCGGGGAGCTGTTTTTT. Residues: CASSEVAGSNTGELFF.

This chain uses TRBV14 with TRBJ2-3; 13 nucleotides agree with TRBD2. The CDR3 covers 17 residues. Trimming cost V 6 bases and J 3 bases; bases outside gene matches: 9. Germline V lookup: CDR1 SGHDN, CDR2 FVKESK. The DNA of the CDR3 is TGTGCCAGCAGGCGGACTAGCGGGAGCGGTGGGACAGATACGCAGTATTTT. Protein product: CASRRTSGSGGTDTQYF.

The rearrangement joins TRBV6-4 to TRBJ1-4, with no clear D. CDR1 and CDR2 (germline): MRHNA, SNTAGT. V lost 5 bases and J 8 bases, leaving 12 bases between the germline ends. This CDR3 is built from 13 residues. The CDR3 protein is CASSSFRGEKLFF. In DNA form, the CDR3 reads TGTGCCAGCAGTTCGTTCCGAGGGGAAAAACTGTTTTTT.

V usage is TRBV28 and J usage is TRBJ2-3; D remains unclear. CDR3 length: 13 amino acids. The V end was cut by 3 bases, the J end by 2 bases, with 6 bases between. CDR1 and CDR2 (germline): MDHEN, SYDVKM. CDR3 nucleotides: TGTGCCAGCAGTTTTTGGCCCACAGATACGCAGTATTTT. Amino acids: CASSFWPTDTQYF. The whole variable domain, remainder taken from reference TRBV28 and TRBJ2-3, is DVKVTQSSRYLVKRTGEKVFLECVQDMDHENMFWYRQDPGLGLRLIYFSYDVKMKEKGDIPEGYSVSREKKERFSLILESASTNQTSMYLCASSFWPTDTQYFGPGTRLTVL.

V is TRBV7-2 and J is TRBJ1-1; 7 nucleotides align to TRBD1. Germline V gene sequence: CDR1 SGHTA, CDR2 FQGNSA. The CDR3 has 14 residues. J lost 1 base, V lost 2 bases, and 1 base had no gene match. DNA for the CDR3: TGTGCCAGCAGCTTACGACAGGGGAACACTGAAGCTTTCTTT. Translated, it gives CASSLRQGNTEAFF.

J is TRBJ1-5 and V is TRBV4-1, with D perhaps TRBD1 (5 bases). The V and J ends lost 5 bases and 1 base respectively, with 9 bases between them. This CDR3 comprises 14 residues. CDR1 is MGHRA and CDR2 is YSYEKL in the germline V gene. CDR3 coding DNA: TGCGCCAGCAGCGACCCAGGGAGCAATCAGCCCCAGCATTTT. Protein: CASSDPGSNQPQHF.

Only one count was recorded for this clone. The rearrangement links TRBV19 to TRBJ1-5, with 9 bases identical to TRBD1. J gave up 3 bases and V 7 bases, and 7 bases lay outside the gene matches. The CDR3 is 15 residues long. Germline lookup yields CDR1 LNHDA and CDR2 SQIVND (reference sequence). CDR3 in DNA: TGTGCCAGTACCCCGGGACAGGGAGACAATCAGCCCCAGCATTTT. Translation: CASTPGQGDNQPQHF. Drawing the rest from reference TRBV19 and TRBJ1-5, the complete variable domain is DGGITQSPKYLFRKEGQNVTLSCEQNLNHDAMYWYRQDPGQGLRLIYYSQIVNDFQKGDIAEGYSVSREKKESFPLTVTSAQKNPTAFYLCASTPGQGDNQPQHFGDGTRLSIL.

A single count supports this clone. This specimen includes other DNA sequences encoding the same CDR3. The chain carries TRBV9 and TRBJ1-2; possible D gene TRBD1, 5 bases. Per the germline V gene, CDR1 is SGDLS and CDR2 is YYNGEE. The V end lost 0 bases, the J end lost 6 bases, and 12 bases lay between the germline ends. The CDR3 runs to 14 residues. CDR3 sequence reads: CASSVDPGEDGYTF. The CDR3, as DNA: TGTGCCAGCAGCGTAGATCCGGGGGAGGATGGCTACACCTTC.

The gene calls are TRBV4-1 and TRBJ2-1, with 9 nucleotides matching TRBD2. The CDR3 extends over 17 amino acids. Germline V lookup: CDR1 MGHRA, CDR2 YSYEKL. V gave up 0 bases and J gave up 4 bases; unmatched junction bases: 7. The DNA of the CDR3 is TGCGCCAGCAGCCAAGATCCCCTAGCGGGGAGTTACAATGAGCAGTTCTTC. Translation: CASSQDPLAGSYNEQFF.

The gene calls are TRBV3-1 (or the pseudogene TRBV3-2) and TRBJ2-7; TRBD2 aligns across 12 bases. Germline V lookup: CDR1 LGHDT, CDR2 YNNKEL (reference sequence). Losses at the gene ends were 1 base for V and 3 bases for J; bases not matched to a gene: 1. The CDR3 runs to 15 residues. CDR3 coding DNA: TGTGCCAGCAGCCAAGGGACTAGCGGGAACTACGAGCAGTACTTC. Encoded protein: CASSQGTSGNYEQYF.

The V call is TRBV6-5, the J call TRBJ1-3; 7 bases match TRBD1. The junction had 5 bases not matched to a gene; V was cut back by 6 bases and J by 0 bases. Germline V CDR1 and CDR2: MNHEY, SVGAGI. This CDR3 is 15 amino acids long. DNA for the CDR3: TGTGCCAGCAGGGCCGGGACAGTCTCTGGAAACACCATATATTTT. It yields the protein CASRAGTVSGNTIYF.

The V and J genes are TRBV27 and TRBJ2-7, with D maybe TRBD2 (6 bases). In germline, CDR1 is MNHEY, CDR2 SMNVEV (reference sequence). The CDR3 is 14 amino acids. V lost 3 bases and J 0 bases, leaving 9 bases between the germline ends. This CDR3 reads CASSFGLSSYEQYF. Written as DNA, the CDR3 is TGTGCCAGCAGTTTTGGACTAAGCTCCTACGAGCAGTACTTC.

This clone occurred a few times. The CDR3 DNA is TGTGCCACCCTGAGTTGGGAGCGGGAGGGAAACAATGAGCAGTTCTTC. Amino acid sequence: CATLSWEREGNNEQFF. The chain is built from TRBV2 and TRBJ2-1; 10 bases align to TRBD2. This CDR3 spans 16 amino acids. V was clipped by 10 bases and J by 5 bases; unmatched bases: 14. The germline V gene encodes CDR1 SNHLY and CDR2 FYNNEI.

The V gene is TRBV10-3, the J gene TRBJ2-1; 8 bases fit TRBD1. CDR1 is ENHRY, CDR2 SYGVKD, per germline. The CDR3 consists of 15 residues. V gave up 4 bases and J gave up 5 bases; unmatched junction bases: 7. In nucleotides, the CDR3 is TGTGCCATCAGTGCGGGCAGGGGGCTCGACAATGAGCAGTTCTTC. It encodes CAISAGRGLDNEQFF.

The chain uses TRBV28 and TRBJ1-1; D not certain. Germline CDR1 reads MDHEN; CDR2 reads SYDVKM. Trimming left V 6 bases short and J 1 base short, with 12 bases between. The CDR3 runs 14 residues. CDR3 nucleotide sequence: TGTGCCAGCAGCTGGGCCCCAGGGAACACTGAAGCTTTCTTT. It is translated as CASSWAPGNTEAFF. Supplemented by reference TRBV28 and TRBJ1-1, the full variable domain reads DVKVTQSSRYLVKRTGEKVFLECVQDMDHENMFWYRQDPGLGLRLIYFSYDVKMKEKGDIPEGYSVSREKKERFSLILESASTNQTSMYLCASSWAPGNTEAFFGQGTRLTVV.

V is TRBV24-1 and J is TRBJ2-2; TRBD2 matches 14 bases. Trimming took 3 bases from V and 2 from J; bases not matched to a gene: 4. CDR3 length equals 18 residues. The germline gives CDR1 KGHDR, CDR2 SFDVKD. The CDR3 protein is CATSDLGLAGANTGELFF. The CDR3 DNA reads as TGTGCCACCAGTGATCTGGGACTAGCGGGAGCTAACACCGGGGAGCTGTTTTTT.

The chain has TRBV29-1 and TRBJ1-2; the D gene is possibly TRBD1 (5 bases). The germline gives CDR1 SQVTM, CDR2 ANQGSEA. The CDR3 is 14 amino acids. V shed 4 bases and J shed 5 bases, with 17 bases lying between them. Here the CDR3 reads CSVAGSPGTYGYTF. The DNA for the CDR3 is TGCAGCGTTGCTGGCTCCCCGGGGACTTATGGCTACACCTTC.

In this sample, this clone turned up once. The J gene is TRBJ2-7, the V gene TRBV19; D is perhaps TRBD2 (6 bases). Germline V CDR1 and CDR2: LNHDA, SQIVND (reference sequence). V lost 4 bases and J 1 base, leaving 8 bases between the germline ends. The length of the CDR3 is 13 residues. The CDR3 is CASSSGISYEQYF. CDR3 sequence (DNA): TGTGCCAGTAGTAGCGGGATTTCCTACGAGCAGTACTTC.

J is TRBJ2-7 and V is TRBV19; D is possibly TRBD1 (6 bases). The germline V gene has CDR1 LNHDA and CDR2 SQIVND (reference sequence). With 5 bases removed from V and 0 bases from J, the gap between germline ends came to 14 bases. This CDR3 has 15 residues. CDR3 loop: CASSVGHQSSYEQYF. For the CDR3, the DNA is TGTGCCAGTAGTGTGGGACATCAATCCTCCTACGAGCAGTACTTC.